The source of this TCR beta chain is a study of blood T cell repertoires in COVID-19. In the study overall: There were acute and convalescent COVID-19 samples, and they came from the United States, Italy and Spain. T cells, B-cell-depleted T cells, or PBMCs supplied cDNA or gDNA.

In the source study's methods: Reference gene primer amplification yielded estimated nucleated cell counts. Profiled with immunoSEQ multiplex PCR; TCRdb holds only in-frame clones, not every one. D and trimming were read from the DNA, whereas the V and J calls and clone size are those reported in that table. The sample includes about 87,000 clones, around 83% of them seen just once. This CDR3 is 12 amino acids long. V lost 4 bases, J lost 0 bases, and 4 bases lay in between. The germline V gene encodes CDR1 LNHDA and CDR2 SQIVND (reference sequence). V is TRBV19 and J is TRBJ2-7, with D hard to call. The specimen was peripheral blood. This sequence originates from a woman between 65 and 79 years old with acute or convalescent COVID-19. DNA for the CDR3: TGTGCCAGTAGTACAGGCTCCTACGAGCAGTACTTC. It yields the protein CASSTGSYEQYF.